Listed here are 3 T cell receptor beta chains from one sample, sequenced in a study of regulatory T cells in long-lasting Graves disease. Through Arm-PCR of CDR3 regions and iRepertoire HTBI primers, TCR beta libraries were built. TCRdb ran MiXCR on the multiplex PCR reads and lists one entry per CDR3 protein. The table records over 500,000 distinct CDR3 sequences, about 16% of them present only once. Specified time point: newly diagnosed GD, antithyroid drugs for less than 3 months. RNA isolated from PBMCs was used to make the TCR library. These data also featured in a second study, about T cells in Graves' hyperthyroidism and ophthalmopathy.

Material: peripheral blood mononuclear cells (PBMCs), obtained at new diagnosis, from a patient treated with antithyroid drugs. Receptors originate from a man in his late teens or twenties with Graves disease.

The sample holds a few counts of this clonotype. The chain has TRBV5-8 and TRBJ2-3; possibly TRBD1 for D (5 bases). In germline, CDR1 is SGHTS, CDR2 YDEGEE. With 0 bases removed from V and 1 base from J, the gap between germline ends came to 18 bases. This CDR3 region has 18 residues. The CDR3 sequence is CASSLGGPQGVGTDTQYF. Here the CDR3 DNA reads TGTGCCAGCAGCTTGGGGGGCCCTCAAGGCGTCGGCACAGATACGCAGTATTTT.

The rearrangement links TRBV5-1 to TRBJ2-1, with TRBD2 identical over 11 bases. The J call may be mistaken, given a closer DNA end match to TRBJ2-5. Germline assignment: CDR1 SGHRS and CDR2 YFSETQ. The CDR3 is made up of 16 amino acids. CDR3: CASSLTSGSGLETQYF. CDR3 DNA sequence: TGCGCCAGCAGCTTGACTAGCGGGAGTGGGTTGGAGACCCAGTACTTC.

This clonotype was detected ten times or more. This chain joins TRBV5-1 and TRBJ1-1; no firm D call. The CDR3 consists of 15 residues. Germline V gives CDR1 SGHRS, CDR2 YFSETQ. V shed 4 bases and J shed 4 bases, with 17 bases lying between them. The CDR3 reads CASSTPEGGFTEAFF. CDR3 in DNA: TGCGCCAGCAGCACGCCGGAGGGAGGATTCACTGAAGCTTTCTTT.